A selection of T cell receptor beta chains follows, all from one sample in a study of blood T cell repertoires in COVID-19. Libraries were prepared by immunoSEQ multiplex PCR; TCRdb keeps only in-frame clonotypes and omits some of them. The table shows roughly 190,000 clones, with about nine tenths occurring only once. Sequences were obtained from peripheral blood. The receptors were gathered from a man under 40 with acute or convalescent COVID-19. CDR3s include the opening cysteine and the closing phenylalanine or tryptophan. The order of the fields is clone size, D gene, J gene, V gene, CDR3 protein, CDR3 DNA. The D gene is left open where the match is weak. Some rows mark clone size as missing; the rest say once, few, many or name a class of expanded clone.

clone size: -
D gene: -
J gene: TRBJ2-3
V gene: TRBV5-1
CDR3 protein: CASSLARGASTDTQYF
CDR3 DNA: TGCGCCAGCAGCTTGGCTAGGGGCGCTAGCACAGATACGCAGTATTTT

clone size: -
D gene: -
J gene: TRBJ1-2
V gene: TRBV5-1
CDR3 protein: CASSSEEDGYTF
CDR3 DNA: TGCGCCAGCAGTTCGGAGGAGGATGGCTACACCTTC

clone size: -
D gene: TRBD2
J gene: TRBJ2-1
V gene: TRBV11-2
CDR3 protein: CASSSKSGASGSINEQFF
CDR3 DNA: TGTGCCAGCAGCTCTAAGTCCGGGGCTAGCGGGAGTATCAATGAGCAGTTCTTC

clone size: -
D gene: -
J gene: TRBJ1-5
V gene: TRBV6-5
CDR3 protein: CASSTGGRQPQHF
CDR3 DNA: TGTGCCAGCAGTACCGGAGGGCGACAGCCCCAGCATTTT

clone size: -
D gene: TRBD1
J gene: TRBJ1-1
V gene: TRBV28
CDR3 protein: CASSSGQGDTEAFF
CDR3 DNA: TGTGCCAGCAGTTCAGGACAGGGGGACACTGAAGCTTTCTTT

clone size: -
D gene: TRBD1
J gene: TRBJ2-1
V gene: TRBV6-5
CDR3 protein: CASSLRQGNSGEQFF
CDR3 DNA: TGTGCCAGCAGTCTTCGACAGGGTAATTCGGGTGAGCAGTTCTTC

clone size: -
D gene: TRBD1
J gene: TRBJ1-4
V gene: TRBV5-1
CDR3 protein: CASRSGTGLGKLFF
CDR3 DNA: TGCGCCAGCAGGTCCGGGACAGGGTTGGGAAAACTGTTTTTT

clone size: -
D gene: -
J gene: TRBJ2-7
V gene: TRBV7-2
CDR3 protein: CASSPQVSYEQYF
CDR3 DNA: TGTGCCAGCAGCCCCCAGGTCTCCTACGAGCAGTACTTC

clone size: -
D gene: -
J gene: TRBJ1-2
V gene: TRBV6-5
CDR3 protein: CASRNSNYGYTF
CDR3 DNA: TGTGCCAGCAGGAACTCTAACTATGGCTACACCTTC

clone size: -
D gene: -
J gene: TRBJ2-5
V gene: TRBV30
CDR3 protein: CAWSVQFQETQYF
CDR3 DNA: TGTGCCTGGAGTGTCCAATTCCAAGAGACCCAGTACTTC

clone size: -
D gene: TRBD1
J gene: TRBJ2-3
V gene: TRBV5-1
CDR3 protein: CASSLEGTAPDTQYF
CDR3 DNA: TGCGCCAGCAGCTTGGAAGGGACAGCGCCAGATACGCAGTATTTT

clone size: -
D gene: TRBD1
J gene: TRBJ1-4
V gene: TRBV4-1
CDR3 protein: CASSRTGGVNEKLFF
CDR3 DNA: TGCGCCAGCAGCCGGACAGGGGGTGTCAATGAAAAACTGTTTTTT

clone size: -
D gene: TRBD1
J gene: TRBJ2-7
V gene: TRBV5-4
CDR3 protein: CASSPTGTVYEQYF
CDR3 DNA: TGTGCCAGCAGCCCTACTGGGACAGTGTACGAGCAGTACTTC

clone size: once
D gene: TRBD1
J gene: TRBJ1-4
V gene: TRBV10-3
CDR3 protein: CAARDRSNEKLFF
CDR3 DNA: TGTGCCGCCCGGGACAGGTCAAATGAAAAACTGTTTTTT

clone size: -
D gene: -
J gene: TRBJ1-1
V gene: TRBV3-1/TRBV3-2
CDR3 protein: CASSRIRNTEAFF
CDR3 DNA: TGTGCCAGCAGCCGAATCAGGAACACTGAAGCTTTCTTT

clone size: once
D gene: TRBD2
J gene: TRBJ2-5
V gene: TRBV18
CDR3 protein: CASSTLAGVPQETQYF
CDR3 DNA: TGTGCCAGCTCAACTCTAGCGGGAGTCCCCCAAGAGACCCAGTACTTC

clone size: -
D gene: -
J gene: TRBJ1-5
V gene: TRBV10-2
CDR3 protein: CASRGQSNQPQHF
CDR3 DNA: TGCGCCAGCCGCGGACAGAGCAATCAGCCCCAGCATTTT

clone size: -
D gene: TRBD2
J gene: TRBJ2-5
V gene: TRBV19
CDR3 protein: CATTSSGGRETQYF
CDR3 DNA: TGTGCCACCACATCAAGCGGGGGACGCGAGACCCAGTACTTC

clone size: once
D gene: -
J gene: TRBJ1-3
V gene: TRBV27
CDR3 protein: CASRGRGLGNTIYF
CDR3 DNA: TGTGCCAGCAGAGGTAGGGGGTTGGGAAACACCATATATTTT

clone size: -
D gene: TRBD2
J gene: TRBJ2-1
V gene: TRBV27
CDR3 protein: CASTLGTSGTEQFF
CDR3 DNA: TGTGCCAGCACCCTCGGGACTAGCGGGACCGAGCAGTTCTTC

clone size: -
D gene: TRBD1
J gene: TRBJ1-3
V gene: TRBV5-5
CDR3 protein: CASSRQGPGNTIYF
CDR3 DNA: TGTGCCAGCAGCCGACAGGGACCTGGAAACACCATATATTTT

clone size: once
D gene: -
J gene: TRBJ1-1
V gene: TRBV4-1
CDR3 protein: CASSQVGQGNTEAFF
CDR3 DNA: TGCGCCAGCAGCCAAGTAGGGCAGGGGAACACTGAAGCTTTCTTT

clone size: -
D gene: TRBD2
J gene: TRBJ2-7
V gene: TRBV19
CDR3 protein: CASSIGPGTSGISSYEQYF
CDR3 DNA: TGTGCCAGTAGTATAGGTCCCGGGACTAGCGGGATAAGCTCCTACGAGCAGTACTTC

clone size: -
D gene: -
J gene: TRBJ1-6
V gene: TRBV6-1
CDR3 protein: CASSEAGQLAGSPLHF
CDR3 DNA: TGTGCCAGCAGTGAAGCCGGACAGTTGGCCGGTTCACCCCTCCACTTT

clone size: -
D gene: -
J gene: TRBJ1-5
V gene: TRBV9
CDR3 protein: CASRGGNQPQHF
CDR3 DNA: TGTGCCAGCCGGGGGGGAAATCAGCCCCAGCATTTT

clone size: -
D gene: TRBD1
J gene: TRBJ1-5
V gene: TRBV6-5
CDR3 protein: CASIEGAGQPQHF
CDR3 DNA: TGTGCCAGCATAGAGGGGGCAGGCCAGCCCCAGCATTTT

clone size: -
D gene: TRBD1
J gene: TRBJ2-7
V gene: TRBV7-8
CDR3 protein: CASSPSPQGYGLEQYF
CDR3 DNA: TGTGCCAGCAGCCCGTCCCCACAGGGGTACGGACTCGAGCAGTACTTC

clone size: -
D gene: TRBD1
J gene: TRBJ1-1
V gene: TRBV14
CDR3 protein: CASSQGQGQRDTEAFF
CDR3 DNA: TGTGCCAGCAGCCAAGGACAGGGGCAGAGGGACACTGAAGCTTTCTTT

clone size: -
D gene: TRBD2
J gene: TRBJ2-3
V gene: TRBV4-1
CDR3 protein: CASSPILLAGGQTDTQYF
CDR3 DNA: TGCGCCAGCAGCCCGATTTTACTAGCGGGGGGGCAGACAGATACGCAGTATTTT

clone size: once
D gene: TRBD2
J gene: TRBJ2-3
V gene: TRBV5-1
CDR3 protein: CASKVAGARDTQYF
CDR3 DNA: TGCGCCAGCAAAGTAGCGGGGGCCAGGGATACGCAGTATTTT

clone size: -
D gene: TRBD1
J gene: TRBJ1-1
V gene: TRBV23-1
CDR3 protein: CASSQPGRDRGFWNTEAFF
CDR3 DNA: TGCGCCAGCAGTCAACCTGGCCGGGACAGGGGTTTTTGGAACACTGAAGCTTTCTTT

clone size: -
D gene: TRBD1
J gene: TRBJ1-3
V gene: TRBV6-7
CDR3 protein: CASRSGTGELSGNTIYF
CDR3 DNA: TGTGCCAGCAGATCCGGGACAGGTGAACTTTCTGGAAACACCATATATTTT

clone size: -
D gene: TRBD1
J gene: TRBJ2-5
V gene: TRBV9
CDR3 protein: CASSVGQGRETQYF
CDR3 DNA: TGTGCCAGCAGCGTAGGACAGGGGAGGGAGACCCAGTACTTC

clone size: -
D gene: -
J gene: TRBJ2-1
V gene: TRBV19
CDR3 protein: CASSIQGWSYNEQFF
CDR3 DNA: TGTGCCAGTAGTATTCAGGGGTGGTCCTACAATGAGCAGTTCTTC

clone size: -
D gene: -
J gene: TRBJ2-5
V gene: TRBV5-1
CDR3 protein: CASSPFYTTRGQETQYF
CDR3 DNA: TGCGCCAGCAGCCCATTTTACACAACCCGGGGACAAGAGACCCAGTACTTC

clone size: -
D gene: -
J gene: TRBJ1-2
V gene: TRBV7-2
CDR3 protein: CASSPGQPFYGYTF
CDR3 DNA: TGTGCCAGCAGCCCCGGACAGCCCTTCTATGGCTACACCTTC

clone size: -
D gene: TRBD1
J gene: TRBJ2-7
V gene: TRBV5-1
CDR3 protein: CASSFGTGIYEQYF
CDR3 DNA: TGCGCCAGCAGCTTCGGGACAGGGATTTACGAGCAGTACTTC

clone size: -
D gene: -
J gene: TRBJ2-5
V gene: TRBV5-6
CDR3 protein: CASSLFLGRIRETQYF
CDR3 DNA: TGTGCCAGCAGCTTGTTTCTGGGGAGGATCAGGGAGACCCAGTACTTC

clone size: -
D gene: TRBD1
J gene: TRBJ2-7
V gene: TRBV5-1
CDR3 protein: CASSLVQGASPPDEQYF
CDR3 DNA: TGCGCCAGCAGCTTGGTTCAGGGGGCGTCCCCTCCAGACGAGCAGTACTTC

clone size: -
D gene: -
J gene: TRBJ1-1
V gene: TRBV27
CDR3 protein: CASSPQRGTEAFF
CDR3 DNA: TGTGCCAGCAGTCCTCAACGGGGCACTGAAGCTTTCTTT

clone size: -
D gene: -
J gene: TRBJ2-3
V gene: TRBV5-1
CDR3 protein: CASSPDKSTDTQYF
CDR3 DNA: TGCGCCAGCAGTCCAGACAAGAGCACAGATACGCAGTATTTT

clone size: -
D gene: TRBD2
J gene: TRBJ2-1
V gene: TRBV29-1
CDR3 protein: CSVRSGGPRNEQFF
CDR3 DNA: TGCAGCGTGCGAAGCGGGGGGCCACGGAATGAGCAGTTCTTC

clone size: -
D gene: -
J gene: TRBJ1-1
V gene: TRBV2
CDR3 protein: CASTWAPTEAFF
CDR3 DNA: TGTGCCAGCACCTGGGCGCCTACTGAAGCTTTCTTT

clone size: -
D gene: TRBD1
J gene: TRBJ1-2
V gene: TRBV10-3
CDR3 protein: CAISADRVSGYTF
CDR3 DNA: TGTGCCATCAGTGCAGACAGGGTCTCTGGCTACACCTTC

clone size: few
D gene: -
J gene: TRBJ1-5
V gene: TRBV2
CDR3 protein: CASADGGNQPQHF
CDR3 DNA: TGTGCCAGCGCCGACGGGGGCAATCAGCCCCAGCATTTT

clone size: -
D gene: -
J gene: TRBJ1-5
V gene: TRBV5-6
CDR3 protein: CASSLRGANSNQPQHF
CDR3 DNA: TGTGCCAGCAGCTTGAGAGGAGCTAATAGCAATCAGCCCCAGCATTTT

clone size: -
D gene: -
J gene: TRBJ2-3
V gene: TRBV7-3
CDR3 protein: CASSRQTSTDTQYF
CDR3 DNA: TGTGCCAGCAGCAGACAGACTAGCACAGATACGCAGTATTTT

clone size: -
D gene: -
J gene: TRBJ1-4
V gene: TRBV9
CDR3 protein: CASSVGYSNEKLFF
CDR3 DNA: TGTGCCAGCAGCGTAGGTTACTCTAATGAAAAACTGTTTTTT

clone size: -
D gene: TRBD2
J gene: TRBJ2-5
V gene: TRBV11-3
CDR3 protein: CASSPDSGQETQYF
CDR3 DNA: TGTGCCAGCAGCCCAGATAGCGGGCAAGAGACCCAGTACTTC

clone size: -
D gene: -
J gene: TRBJ1-2
V gene: TRBV28
CDR3 protein: CASRRQSAQERYTF
CDR3 DNA: TGTGCCAGCAGGCGACAGTCGGCACAGGAGCGATACACCTTC

clone size: -
D gene: -
J gene: TRBJ1-2
V gene: TRBV20-1
CDR3 protein: CSAREPAGISF
CDR3 DNA: TGCAGTGCTAGAGAACCCGCAGGAATAAGCTTC

clone size: -
D gene: -
J gene: TRBJ1-1
V gene: TRBV7-9
CDR3 protein: CASSSSRDTEAFF
CDR3 DNA: TGTGCCAGCAGCTCTAGTCGGGATACTGAAGCTTTCTTT

clone size: -
D gene: TRBD2
J gene: TRBJ2-7
V gene: TRBV3-1/TRBV3-2
CDR3 protein: CASSQAQRGSYEQYF
CDR3 DNA: TGTGCCAGCAGCCAAGCCCAGCGGGGCTCCTACGAGCAGTACTTC

clone size: -
D gene: -
J gene: TRBJ2-7
V gene: TRBV3-1/TRBV3-2
CDR3 protein: CASSQAGLGRQYF
CDR3 DNA: TGTGCCAGCAGCCAAGCGGGACTTGGGAGGCAGTACTTC

clone size: few
D gene: TRBD1
J gene: TRBJ2-3
V gene: TRBV19
CDR3 protein: CASSLDRVSTDTQYF
CDR3 DNA: TGTGCCAGTAGTCTCGACAGGGTCAGCACAGATACGCAGTATTTT